This TCR beta chain was captured by sequencing in a study of T cells after yellow fever vaccination. Germline trimming cut 6 bases from V and 3 bases from J; bases unmatched to any gene: 4. The CDR3 sequence is 13 residues long. Per germline, CDR1 SQVTM and CDR2 ANQGSEA. This clonotype was seen at least ten times. Its matching antigen is unknown. Overall study results and limits: It was a weaker secondary response, yet one that peaked faster, at day 5 versus 15. In post-booster samples, most primary-vaccination clones reappeared (approximately 96% CD4, 70% to 90% CD8). Although most clonotypes did not, a small share appeared in both CD4 and CD8 compartments.

Production of TCR cDNA was by 5'RACE template switching, which also added a universal primer site and UMIs. TCRdb itself ran the 5' RACE reads through MiXCR, one entry per CDR3 protein. Altogether about 110,000 distinct CDR3 sequences are present, 7.5% to 9.5% being singletons, with the ten largest covering about 25%. This sequence was found in a man younger than 45 who received the YFV17D yellow fever vaccine. The sequences come from CD8+ T cells sorted from PBMCs, collected 45 days after the yellow fever booster vaccination. V gene TRBV29-1 combines with J gene TRBJ2-3; 9 nucleotides match TRBD1. The CDR3 DNA sequence: TGCAGCGTACGGGACAGGGAAACAGATACGCAGTATTTT. It specifies CSVRDRETDTQYF.